These 29 T cell receptor beta chains originate from one sample sequenced in a study of PD-1 blockade in classical Hodgkin lymphoma (dated by TCRdb to 2020 to 2022). The library was prepared using the immunoSEQ multiplex PCR assay. Imported from immuneACCESS, the table was reduced by TCRdb to in-frame sequences with V and J called. These copies leave out some clones; in studies compared against another copy, an unresolved V gene accounts for under half, and the cause of the remainder is not known. The sample records 100,000 or so clones, roughly 90% of which are singletons. Together, the top ten hold roughly 19% of the sample. The intended sense of this specimen's time point label: cycle 4 day 1 (C4D1), after less than seven weeks of nivolumab. Every trial patient had relapsed after autologous stem cell transplantation, and cohorts A, B and C differed in prior brentuximab vedotin exposure. The sample in question was peripheral blood mononuclear cells (PBMCs), obtained before the fourth cycle of nivolumab. The receptors derive from a human donor with classical Hodgkin lymphoma.

About this clone: Other nucleotide sequences from this sample produce the same CDR3. The gene calls are TRBV29-1 and TRBJ1-4, with 7 positions matching TRBD1. J lost 11 bases, V lost 7 bases, and 10 bases had no gene match. CDR1 and CDR2 from the germline V gene are SQVTM and ANQGSEA. The CDR3 covers 12 residues. The CDR3 protein is CSGAGQTGKLFF. In nucleotides, the CDR3 is TGCAGCGGTGCGGGACAGACGGGGAAACTGTTTTTT.

The chain combines TRBV18 with TRBJ2-1; D is unclear. The CDR3 consists of 17 residues. V was shortened by 1 base and J by 3 bases, with 16 bases between the two germline ends. Germline loops: CDR1 KGHSH, CDR2 LQKENI. The CDR3 bases are TGTGCCAGCTCACCACTGATTAGACTTGAACACTACAATGAGCAGTTCTTC. Encoded protein: CASSPLIRLEHYNEQFF.

This chain joins TRBV7-2 and TRBJ2-1; D not resolved. V lost 5 bases, J lost 8 bases, and 13 bases lay in between. Germline V lookup: CDR1 SGHTA, CDR2 FQGNSA. CDR3 length equals 13 residues. CDR3 DNA: TGTGCCAGCAGCCCATCCCCCAAGGATGAGCAGTTCTTC. This sequence encodes CASSPSPKDEQFF. The full variable domain, with the rest looked up from reference TRBV7-2 and TRBJ2-1, is GAGVSQSPSNKVTEKGKDVELRCDPISGHTALYWYRQSLGQGLEFLIYFQGNSAPDKSGLPSDRFSAERTGGSVSTLTIQRTQQEDSAVYLCASSPSPKDEQFFGPGTRLTVL.

There are a few counts of this clone. CDR3 protein: CASSERQLYDGYTF. CDR3 bases: TGTGCCAGCAGTGAACGACAGCTCTACGACGGCTACACCTTC. The chain employs TRBV6-1 and TRBJ1-2; D may be TRBD1 (5 bases). The CDR3 length is 14 residues. Trimming took 2 bases from V and 8 from J, leaving 15 bases between them. CDR1 and CDR2 from the germline V gene are MNHNS and SASEGT.

This clone was detected many times. At the DNA level, this CDR3 is encoded by other sequences in the same sample as well. The chain couples TRBV5-1 to TRBJ1-1, with no clear D. The CDR3 spans 14 residues. V gave up 0 bases and J gave up 4 bases, with 10 bases separating them. Germline V gene data show CDR1 as SGHRS and CDR2 as YFSETQ. CDR3 amino acids: CASSLASGGTEAFF. The DNA for the CDR3 is TGCGCCAGCAGCTTGGCTTCCGGCGGCACTGAAGCTTTCTTT. The variable domain in full, with the rest retrieved from reference TRBV5-1 and TRBJ1-1, is KAGVTQTPRYLIKTRGQQVTLSCSPISGHRSVSWYQQTPGQGLQFLFEYFSETQRNKGNFPGRFSGRQFSNSRSEMNVSTLELGDSALYLCASSLASGGTEAFFGQGTRLTVV.

The J gene is TRBJ2-1, the V gene TRBV19; D unresolved. This CDR3 region has 11 residues. Germline lookup yields CDR1 LNHDA and CDR2 SQIVND (reference sequence). V lost 3 bases and J 7 bases, leaving 4 bases between the germline ends. CDR3 sequence reads: CASSILNEQFF. The CDR3 DNA sequence: TGTGCCAGTAGTATCTTAAATGAGCAGTTCTTC.

J is TRBJ2-1 and V is TRBV5-1, with D hard to call. The CDR3 has 12 residues. Trimming pared 3 bases from V and 9 bases from J, leaving 10 bases between. Germline-derived CDR1 and CDR2 are SGHRS and YFSETQ. As DNA, the CDR3 is TGCGCCAGCAGCTCCAAGAACCCTGAGCAGTTCTTC. Translation gives CASSSKNPEQFF.

V gene TRBV25-1 combines with J gene TRBJ2-5; 9 bases agree with TRBD1. The CDR3 is made up of 17 amino acids. The V and J ends lost 1 base and 3 bases, in that order; junction bases with no gene match: 9. Germline V CDR1 and CDR2: MGHDK, SYGVNS. CDR3 region: CASSEFWGQGGEETQYF. CDR3 coding DNA: TGTGCCAGCAGTGAATTTTGGGGACAGGGAGGCGAAGAGACCCAGTACTTC. Variable domain in full (rest from reference TRBV25-1 and TRBJ2-5): EADIYQTPRYLVIGTGKKITLECSQTMGHDKMYWYQQDPGMELHLIHYSYGVNSTEKGDLSSESTVSRIRTEHFPLTLESARPSHTSQYLCASSEFWGQGGEETQYFGPGTRLLVL.

The genes are TRBV7-9 and TRBJ1-1; D not resolved. V was cut by 3 bases and J by 1 base, with 3 bases left in between. This CDR3 region has 12 residues. Germline V gives CDR1 SEHNR, CDR2 FQNEAQ (reference sequence). CDR3 bases: TGTGCCAGCAGCTTTGGGAACACTGAAGCTTTCTTT. Protein product: CASSFGNTEAFF.

This clone was detected a few times. CDR3 in amino acids: CASSLMSSGEQYF. As DNA, the CDR3 is TGTGCCAGCAGTTTAATGAGTTCCGGCGAGCAGTACTTC. The chain is built from TRBV27 and TRBJ2-7; D is unresolved. Germline V gene data show CDR1 as MNHEY and CDR2 as SMNVEV (reference sequence). The germline V and J ends were trimmed by 2 bases and 6 bases, with 11 bases remaining between them. The CDR3 has 13 residues.

This clone has a single count. V gene TRBV19 combines with J gene TRBJ2-7, with D tentatively TRBD1 or TRBD2 (5 bases each). This CDR3 is built from 15 residues. Trimming cost V 3 bases and J 4 bases, with 16 bases left between them. The germline V gene has CDR1 LNHDA and CDR2 SQIVND (reference sequence). The CDR3 sequence: CASSIGAQGIYEQYF. The DNA of the CDR3 is TGTGCCAGTAGTATCGGGGCCCAGGGAATTTACGAGCAGTACTTC.

The chain recombines TRBV7-2 with TRBJ2-3; D call uncertain. Germline V lookup: CDR1 SGHTA, CDR2 FQGNSA. Trimming pared 6 bases from V and 6 bases from J, leaving 7 bases between. This CDR3 region has 11 residues. The CDR3 loop reads CASRNYDTQYF. CDR3 bases: TGTGCCAGCAGAAATTACGATACGCAGTATTTT.

V is TRBV11-2 and J is TRBJ1-2, with D tentatively TRBD1 (5 bases). The CDR3 runs 16 residues. The germline gives CDR1 SGHAT, CDR2 FQNNGV. V was clipped by 5 bases and J by 2 bases, with 18 bases between them. This chain's CDR3 is CASSPSGTLTNYGYTF. In nucleotides, the CDR3 is TGTGCCAGCAGCCCCAGTGGGACCCTGACGAACTATGGCTACACCTTC.

V usage is TRBV5-1 and J usage is TRBJ1-2, with D tentatively TRBD1 (5 bases). With 3 bases removed from V and 3 bases from J, the gap between germline ends came to 12 bases. Germline V gives CDR1 SGHRS, CDR2 YFSETQ. The CDR3 runs 14 residues. CDR3 nucleotide sequence: TGCGCCAGCAGCTCTGAGACGGGGGACTATGGCTACACCTTC. It specifies CASSSETGDYGYTF.

The CDR3 DNA follows: TGTGCCAGCAGCCAAGAAAAGGGGGCAATCTATGGCTACACCTTC. Translating gives CASSQEKGAIYGYTF. The genes are TRBV4-2 and TRBJ1-2; 7 nucleotides align to TRBD1. The ends lost 0 bases at V and 4 bases at J; junction bases unmatched: 5. The CDR3 has 15 residues. Germline lookup yields CDR1 LGHNA and CDR2 YNFKEQ.

V and J are TRBV7-6 and TRBJ2-1, with 7 nucleotides matching TRBD2. Per the germline V gene, CDR1 is SGHVS and CDR2 is FNYEAQ. V gave up 5 bases and J gave up 14 bases; unmatched junction bases: 12. CDR3 length: 13 residues. CDR3 coding DNA: TGTGCCAGCAGCGTACAAACTAGCGATGAAAAGTTCTTC. It yields the protein CASSVQTSDEKFF.

The rearrangement joins TRBV4-2 to TRBJ2-1; 7 bases are shared with TRBD2. The germline CDR1 and CDR2 sequences are LGHNA and YNFKEQ. The CDR3 extends over 14 amino acids. The trim removed 0 bases at V and 8 bases at J, leaving 4 bases unmatched. The CDR3 coding sequence is TGTGCCAGCAGCCAAGATCCCGCGGGAGATGAGCAGTTCTTC. This gives the protein CASSQDPAGDEQFF.

V is TRBV5-1 and J is TRBJ1-1; D may be TRBD1 (5 bases). Germline loops: CDR1 SGHRS, CDR2 YFSETQ. V gave up 2 bases and J gave up 4 bases, with 12 bases separating them. The CDR3 consists of 14 residues. The CDR3 region is CASSFNGGSTEAFF. The CDR3 region has the DNA TGCGCCAGCAGCTTTAATGGGGGTAGCACTGAAGCTTTCTTT.

The chain combines TRBV28 with TRBJ1-1; D remains ambiguous. Per germline, CDR1 MDHEN and CDR2 SYDVKM. Trimming shortened V by 3 bases and J by 0 bases, and 8 bases separated the two germline ends. This CDR3 region has 14 residues. The CDR3 region has the DNA TGTGCCAGCAGTTTGCGCAGTATGAACACTGAAGCTTTCTTT. Encoded protein: CASSLRSMNTEAFF.

The V and J genes are TRBV4-3 and TRBJ2-7; no clear D gene. Trimming pared 2 bases from V and 4 bases from J, leaving 12 bases between. CDR3 length: 14 amino acids. Germline CDR1 is LGHNA and CDR2 is YSLEER. This CDR3 is CASSQWFYGYEQYF. The CDR3 bases are TGCGCCAGCAGCCAATGGTTTTACGGATACGAGCAGTACTTC.

V is TRBV6-6 and J is TRBJ2-5; 9 bases map to TRBD1. The germline V gene has CDR1 MNHNY and CDR2 SVGAGI (reference sequence). The J segment lost 4 bases and the V segment lost 4 bases, leaving 10 bases of the junction unmatched. There are 16 residues in the CDR3. This chain's CDR3 is CASSSTGGSGLETQYF. DNA for the CDR3: TGTGCCAGCAGTTCCACAGGGGGCAGTGGGTTAGAGACCCAGTACTTC.

V usage is TRBV28 and J usage is TRBJ1-1, with 10 bases lining up with TRBD1. Per germline, CDR1 MDHEN and CDR2 SYDVKM. CDR3 length: 18 amino acids. V trimming: 2 bases; J trimming: 3 bases; junction bases outside the gene matches: 12. The CDR3 loop reads CASSLAGTGVGKDTEAFF. The CDR3 region has the DNA TGTGCCAGCAGTTTAGCGGGGACAGGGGTGGGAAAGGACACTGAAGCTTTCTTT.

The CDR3 DNA is TGTGCCAGCAGTCCCCTCACTAGCGGGGTTTACAATGAGCAGTTCTTC. Encoded protein: CASSPLTSGVYNEQFF. The chain carries TRBV27 and TRBJ2-1; 10 bases are shared with TRBD2. The CDR3 is 16 residues long. After removal of 5 bases from V and 4 bases from J, the junction contained 8 bases not matched to a gene. Germline V gene lookup returns CDR1 MNHEY and CDR2 SMNVEV (reference sequence).

The chain links TRBV29-1 to TRBJ1-2, with TRBD1 as a possible D gene (6 bases). The CDR3 totals 13 residues. V dropped 0 bases and J dropped 11 bases, with 16 bases sitting between them. From germline, CDR1 is SQVTM and CDR2 ANQGSEA. The CDR3 reads CSVEEGKQGAYTF. Here the CDR3 DNA reads TGCAGCGTTGAAGAGGGGAAACAGGGAGCATACACCTTC. Complete variable domain (other parts from reference TRBV29-1 and TRBJ1-2): SAVISQKPSRDICQRGTSLTIQCQVDSQVTMMFWYRQQPGQSLTLIATANQGSEATYESGFVIDKFPISRPNLTFSTLTVSNMSPEDSSIYLCSVEEGKQGAYTFGSGTRLTVV.

This rearrangement joins TRBV6-1 to TRBJ2-7; TRBD2 might be the D (6 bases). The V and J ends lost 0 bases and 2 bases respectively, with 14 bases between them. The CDR3 loop spans 16 amino acids. The V gene's germline CDR1 is MNHNS and CDR2 SASEGT. CDR3 protein: CASSEARGLIPYEQYF. Written as DNA, the CDR3 is TGTGCCAGCAGTGAAGCTCGGGGACTCATTCCCTACGAGCAGTACTTC.

V usage is TRBV19 and J usage is TRBJ1-4; maybe TRBD1 (5 bases). V was trimmed by 9 bases and J by 4 bases, leaving 15 bases between them. Germline CDR1 LNHDA, CDR2 SQIVND (reference sequence). CDR3 length: 14 amino acids. The CDR3 DNA sequence: TGTGCCAGCGTCCCCGGGAGGGGTAATGAAAAACTGTTTTTT. Translated: CASVPGRGNEKLFF.

This clone was picked up one time. The chain carries TRBV7-2 and TRBJ2-1; TRBD2 aligns across 15 bases. V lost 5 bases, J lost 5 bases, and 4 bases stayed unmatched. Germline-derived CDR1 and CDR2 are SGHTA and FQGNSA. The CDR3 covers 16 residues. CDR3 DNA: TGTGCCAGCAGCCCGGGACTAGCGGGAGGAGACAATGAGCAGTTCTTC. Encoded protein: CASSPGLAGGDNEQFF.

This clone was detected once. V gene TRBV6-6 combines with J gene TRBJ1-2, with a possible D match to TRBD1 (5 bases). The CDR3 runs to 14 residues. Between the trimmed V and J ends, which lost 6 bases and 6 bases, there was a span of 17 bases. Germline V gene sequence: CDR1 MNHNY, CDR2 SVGAGI (reference sequence). The CDR3 is CASSPGGLRNGYTF. CDR3 nucleotide sequence: TGTGCCAGCAGCCCCGGGGGGTTACGGAATGGCTACACCTTC.

This chain connects TRBV30 to TRBJ2-1; TRBD2 matches 8 bases. The length of the CDR3 is 18 residues. Germline CDR1 GTSNPN, CDR2 SVGIG (reference sequence). Unmatched junction bases numbered 17, after V lost 3 bases and J lost 4 bases. The CDR3 sequence is CAWSSGLASRSGYNEQFF. The DNA of the CDR3 is TGTGCCTGGAGCTCTGGACTAGCTTCTCGATCAGGTTACAATGAGCAGTTCTTC.